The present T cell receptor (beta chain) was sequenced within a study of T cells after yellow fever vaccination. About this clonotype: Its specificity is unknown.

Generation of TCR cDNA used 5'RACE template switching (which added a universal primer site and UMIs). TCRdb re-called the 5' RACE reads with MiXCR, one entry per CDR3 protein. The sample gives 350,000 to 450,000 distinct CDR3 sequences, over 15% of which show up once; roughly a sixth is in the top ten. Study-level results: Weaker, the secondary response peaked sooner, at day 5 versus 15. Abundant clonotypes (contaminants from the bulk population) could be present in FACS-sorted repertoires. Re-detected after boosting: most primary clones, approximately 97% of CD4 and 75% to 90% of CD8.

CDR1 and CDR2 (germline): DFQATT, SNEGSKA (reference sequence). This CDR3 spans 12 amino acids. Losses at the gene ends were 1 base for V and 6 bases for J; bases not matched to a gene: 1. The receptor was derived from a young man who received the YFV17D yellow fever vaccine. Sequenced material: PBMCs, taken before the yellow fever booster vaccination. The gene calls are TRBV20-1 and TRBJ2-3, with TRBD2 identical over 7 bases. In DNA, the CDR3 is TGCAGTGCTAGAGGGACTAGTGATACGCAGTATTTT. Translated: CSARGTSDTQYF.